Listed below are T cell receptor beta chains from one sample, sequenced in a study of blood T cells in healthy people across ages. TCRdb recomputed calls from the 5' RACE reads with MiXCR, one row per CDR3 protein. This sample has some 1.4 million distinct CDR3 sequences, with around 42% found just once. Input material: blood. These receptors all come from a woman aged 18-29 years in good health. Both conserved end residues are part of each CDR3. A D gene is named only where the DNA matches it firmly. Clone sizes are given selectively: once, few, many, or a class where the clone is expanded.

TRBV7-7	TRBD2	-	TRBJ2-5	CASSSWTSGGRETQYF	TGTGCTAGCAGCTCGTGGACTAGCGGGGGGCGGGAGACCCAGTACTTC
TRBV20-1	-	few	TRBJ2-1	CSARIAGSSYNEQFF	TGCAGTGCTAGAATCGCGGGTAGCTCCTACAATGAGCAGTTCTTC
TRBV7-2	-	-	TRBJ2-7	CASSPMGPTYNEQYF	TGTGCCAGCAGCCCCATGGGACCAACCTACAATGAGCAGTACTTC
TRBV7-9	-	few	TRBJ1-5	CASSEGEGVSQPQHF	TGTGCCAGCAGTGAGGGGGAAGGGGTTAGTCAGCCCCAGCATTTT
TRBV2	TRBD1	-	TRBJ1-4	CASRAQGGRSNEKLFF	TGTGCCAGCAGGGCCCAAGGGGGCAGATCTAATGAAAAACTGTTTTTT
TRBV29-1	-	-	TRBJ2-4	CSGDGDKGIQYF	TGCAGCGGGGATGGGGACAAAGGCATTCAGTACTTC
TRBV20-1	-	-	TRBJ2-7	CSASPWDQGYEQYF	TGCAGTGCTAGCCCTTGGGACCAGGGGTACGAGCAGTACTTC
TRBV28	-	-	TRBJ2-5	CASSLDWSETQYF	TGTGCCAGCAGTTTAGACTGGTCAGAGACCCAGTACTTC
TRBV7-2	-	-	TRBJ2-1	CASSKNRDYNEQFF	TGTGCCAGCAGCAAAAATCGGGACTACAATGAGCAGTTCTTC
TRBV10-1	-	-	TRBJ1-3	CASQAARSGNTIYF	TGCGCCAGCCAAGCGGCCCGGTCTGGAAACACCATATATTTT
TRBV2	TRBD2	-	TRBJ2-3	CASSVSSGGADTQYF	TGTGCCAGCAGTGTTTCCAGCGGGGGGGCAGATACGCAGTATTTT
TRBV5-5	-	few	TRBJ2-7	CASIDSGGHYEQYF	TGTGCCAGCATCGATAGCGGAGGGCACTACGAGCAGTACTTC
TRBV12-5	TRBD2	few	TRBJ2-2	CASGSHLGGENTGELFF	TGTGCTAGTGGTTCTCACCTGGGAGGGGAGAACACCGGGGAGCTGTTTTTT
TRBV10-3	-	few	TRBJ2-7	CAINPQPSYEQYF	TGTGCCATCAACCCTCAACCCTCCTACGAGCAGTACTTC
TRBV11-2	-	-	TRBJ2-3	CASRISGRGDTQYF	TGTGCCAGCAGGATTTCAGGGAGAGGAGATACGCAGTATTTT
TRBV6-1	-	few	TRBJ2-5	CASSENPGLGILGTQYF	TGTGCCAGCAGTGAAAACCCCGGACTGGGGATTTTGGGGACCCAGTACTTC
TRBV4-1	TRBD2	-	TRBJ2-7	CASSPTPASGNYEQYF	TGCGCCAGCAGCCCAACACCGGCTAGCGGGAACTACGAGCAGTACTTC
TRBV20-1	-	-	TRBJ2-3	CSARDSKTDPDTQYF	TGCAGTGCTAGAGATAGTAAAACCGACCCAGATACGCAGTATTTT
TRBV5-1	TRBD1	-	TRBJ1-6	CASSLIQGAYSPLHF	TGCGCCAGCAGCTTGATTCAGGGGGCTTATTCACCCCTCCACTTT
TRBV5-1	TRBD2	many	TRBJ2-1	CASRSSGNYNEQFF	TGCGCCAGTAGGTCTAGCGGCAACTACAATGAGCAGTTCTTC
TRBV6-6	TRBD2	few	TRBJ2-1	CASSHRDYHNEQFF	TGTGCCAGCAGTCACCGGGACTACCACAATGAGCAGTTCTTC
TRBV7-2	-	-	TRBJ2-3	CASSLMPYDTQYF	TGTGCCAGCAGCTTAATGCCGTATGATACGCAGTATTTT
TRBV28	-	-	TRBJ2-7	CASSSPPPAGEQYF	TGTGCCAGCAGTTCCCCCCCGCCAGCCGGCGAGCAGTACTTC
TRBV20-1	-	-	TRBJ2-7	CSARPADSSYNEQYF	TGCAGTGCTAGACCAGCGGATAGCTCCTACAATGAGCAGTACTTC